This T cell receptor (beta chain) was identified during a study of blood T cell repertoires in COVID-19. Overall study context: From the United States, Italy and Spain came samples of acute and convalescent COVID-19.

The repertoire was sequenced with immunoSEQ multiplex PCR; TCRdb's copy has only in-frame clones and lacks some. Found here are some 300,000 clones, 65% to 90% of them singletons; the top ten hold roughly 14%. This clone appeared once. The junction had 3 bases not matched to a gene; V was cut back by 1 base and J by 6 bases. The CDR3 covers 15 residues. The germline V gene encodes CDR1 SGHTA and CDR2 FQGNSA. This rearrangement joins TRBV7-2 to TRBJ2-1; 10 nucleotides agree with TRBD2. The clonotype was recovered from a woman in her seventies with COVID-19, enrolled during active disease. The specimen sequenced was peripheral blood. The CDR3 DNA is TGTGCCAGCAGCTTAGTAGCGGGGGGTAGCAATGAGCAGTTCTTC. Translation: CASSLVAGGSNEQFF.